The rows below give T cell receptor beta chains drawn from one sample of a study of cytomegalovirus exposure and HLA in healthy donors. Profiling relied on immunoSEQ multiplex PCR, and the TCRdb table lists in-frame clones only, not all of them. The table includes almost 200,000 clones, 85% detected once. Material: PBMCs. All receptors come from a woman aged 50 to 60 in good health and CMV-seronegative. Each CDR3 is given with its conserved first and last residue. D genes are given only for firm matches. Expanded clones are given a class, and other clones once, few, many or no size at all.

clone_size j_call d_call v_call cdr3_aa cdr3_nt
- TRBJ2-7 - TRBV4-1 CASSQDILGLSYEQYF TGCGCCAGCAGCCAAGATATACTGGGACTCTCCTACGAGCAGTACTTC
- TRBJ2-1 - TRBV30 CAWSSAGYNEQFF TGTGCCTGGAGTTCGGCAGGCTACAATGAGCAGTTCTTC
- TRBJ2-5 TRBD2 TRBV7-9 CASEGGRKETQYF TGTGCCAGCGAAGGCGGGAGAAAAGAGACCCAGTACTTC
- TRBJ2-1 TRBD2 TRBV7-9 CASSIEQLLAGGGNEQFF TGTGCCAGCAGCATCGAGCAATTACTAGCGGGAGGGGGCAATGAGCAGTTCTTC
- TRBJ1-3 - TRBV28 CASSQTGPSGNTIYF TGTGCCAGCAGTCAGACAGGACCTTCTGGAAACACCATATATTTT
- TRBJ2-1 - TRBV6-1 CASPRRGPLGNEQFF TGTGCCAGCCCCCGTCGAGGCCCGCTGGGCAATGAGCAGTTCTTC
few TRBJ1-1 TRBD1 TRBV5-1 CATSTGVMNTEAFF TGCGCCACCTCGACAGGGGTAATGAACACTGAAGCTTTCTTT
few TRBJ2-1 - TRBV6-4 CASSDSEGVYNEQFF TGTGCCAGCAGTGACTCTGAGGGGGTCTACAATGAGCAGTTCTTC
- TRBJ1-2 - TRBV19 CASSIGAGIHYGYTF TGTGCCAGTAGTATTGGAGCAGGGATTCACTATGGCTACACCTTC
- TRBJ2-7 - TRBV28 CASGSGSYYEQYF TGTGCCAGCGGTAGCGGTTCCTACTACGAGCAGTACTTC
- TRBJ1-6 - TRBV7-8 CASSPGGSNNSPLHF TGTGCCAGCAGCCCGGGGGGGAGTAATAATTCACCCCTCCACTTT
- TRBJ2-7 - TRBV28 CASNLMRGYEQYF TGTGCCAGCAATCTAATGAGAGGCTACGAGCAGTACTTC
- TRBJ2-7 TRBD2 TRBV6-5 CASRRLAGEVTEQYF TGTGCCAGCAGGAGACTAGCGGGAGAGGTTACGGAGCAGTACTTC
once TRBJ2-1 TRBD1 TRBV28 CASSLFSLDRGINNEQFF TGTGCCAGCAGTTTATTTTCCCTCGACAGGGGGATAAACAATGAGCAGTTCTTC
- TRBJ2-1 TRBD1 TRBV4-3 CASSRAGGGSYNEQFF TGCGCCAGCAGCCGAGCAGGGGGCGGCTCCTACAATGAGCAGTTCTTC
once TRBJ1-2 - TRBV7-8 CASSIDFQVSYGYTF TGTGCCAGCAGCATTGATTTTCAGGTCAGCTATGGCTACACCTTC
- TRBJ2-1 TRBD2 TRBV6-1 CASSAASGSYNEQFF TGTGCCAGCAGTGCTGCTAGCGGGAGTTACAATGAGCAGTTCTTC
- TRBJ2-7 - TRBV4-1 CASSQVDSHSYEQYF TGCGCCAGCAGCCAAGTAGACAGCCACTCCTACGAGCAGTACTTC
- TRBJ2-7 TRBD2 TRBV7-3 CASSFRGGSPYEQYF TGTGCCAGCAGCTTTCGGGGGGGAAGCCCCTACGAGCAGTACTTC
- TRBJ2-7 - TRBV14 CASRRGLNEQYF TGTGCCAGCAGAAGGGGGTTGAACGAGCAGTACTTC
- TRBJ1-5 - TRBV18 CASSPQLGQPQHF TGTGCCAGCTCACCGCAGTTGGGCCAGCCCCAGCATTTT
- TRBJ2-7 TRBD1 TRBV28 CASSPGGGGWGYEQYF TGTGCCAGCAGCCCAGGGGGTGGCGGGTGGGGATACGAGCAGTACTTC
- TRBJ1-1 - TRBV30 CAWSLSGTEAFF TGTGCCTGGAGCCTGAGTGGCACTGAAGCTTTCTTT
- TRBJ2-1 TRBD2 TRBV6-6 CASSSGLAGGVGEQFF TGTGCCAGCAGTTCCGGACTAGCGGGAGGGGTTGGTGAGCAGTTCTTC
- TRBJ1-1 - TRBV18 CASGATDVGNTEAFF TGTGCCAGCGGGGCAACGGACGTTGGGAACACTGAAGCTTTCTTT
- TRBJ2-7 TRBD2 TRBV2 CASIAGEGYEQYF TGTGCCAGCATCGCGGGGGAAGGCTACGAGCAGTACTTC
- TRBJ2-1 TRBD2 TRBV6-1 CASSVGTSGRASVHEQFF TGTGCCAGCAGTGTCGGGACTAGCGGGAGGGCCTCGGTCCATGAGCAGTTCTTC
- TRBJ1-1 - TRBV5-1 CASSYSGENTEAFF TGCGCCAGCAGCTACAGCGGGGAGAACACTGAAGCTTTCTTT
- TRBJ2-1 TRBD2 TRBV6-4 CASSDSKVVGRAGNEQFF TGTGCCAGCAGTGACTCGAAGGTTGTCGGGAGGGCCGGGAATGAGCAGTTCTTC
- TRBJ2-1 TRBD2 TRBV7-8 CASSLDSLAGRQRQFF TGTGCCAGCAGCTTAGACTCGCTAGCGGGACGACAGAGGCAGTTCTTC
once TRBJ2-1 TRBD2 TRBV7-2 CASSSLAGGPWYEQFF TGTGCCAGCAGCTCCTTAGCGGGAGGGCCTTGGTATGAGCAGTTCTTC
- TRBJ2-7 - TRBV7-9 CASSSSSYEQYF TGTGCCAGCAGCTCCTCTTCCTACGAGCAGTACTTC
- TRBJ2-3 TRBD2 TRBV4-2 CASSQDHLAGDTQYF TGTGCCAGCAGCCAAGATCACTTAGCGGGAGATACGCAGTATTTT
- TRBJ2-7 TRBD2 TRBV4-1 CASSHPSGGNEQYF TGCGCCAGCAGCCACCCCTCGGGGGGGAACGAGCAGTACTTC
- TRBJ2-2 - TRBV4-1 CASSQQPGLNTGELFF TGCGCCAGCAGCCAACAACCGGGGTTGAACACCGGGGAGCTGTTTTTT
- TRBJ2-1 - TRBV7-8 CASSSPEATYNEQFF TGTGCCAGCAGCTCCCCCGAAGCGACCTACAATGAGCAGTTCTTC
- TRBJ2-7 TRBD2 TRBV14 CASSQGLAGVGTWRQYF TGTGCCAGCAGCCAAGGGCTAGCGGGAGTTGGAACATGGCGCCAGTACTTC
- TRBJ2-1 - TRBV7-7 CASSLAPAGVYNEQFF TGTGCCAGCAGCTTAGCGCCAGCGGGCGTCTACAATGAGCAGTTCTTC
- TRBJ1-2 TRBD1 TRBV6-5 CASRTGAYYGYTF TGTGCCAGCAGGACAGGGGCGTACTATGGCTACACCTTC
- TRBJ2-3 TRBD1 TRBV7-2 CASSSPDRGDTQYF TGTGCCAGCAGCTCACCGGACAGGGGTGATACGCAGTATTTT
once TRBJ2-7 TRBD2 TRBV7-8 CASSLGLAEGSPTYEQYF TGTGCCAGCAGCTTGGGACTAGCGGAAGGGTCTCCAACCTACGAGCAGTACTTC
- TRBJ2-7 TRBD2 TRBV28 CATLLNSGRALEQYF TGTGCCACACTCCTTAATAGCGGGAGGGCCTTAGAGCAGTACTTC
- TRBJ2-2 - TRBV27 CPTGELFF TGTCCTACCGGGGAGCTGTTTTTT
- TRBJ1-2 - TRBV29-1 CSADRGRGSGGYTF TGCAGCGCTGATCGTGGGCGGGGAAGCGGCGGCTACACCTTC
- TRBJ1-2 - TRBV7-3 CASSPSSGSMDGYTF TGTGCCAGCAGCCCATCCAGCGGCAGTATGGATGGGTACACCTTC
- TRBJ2-7 TRBD1 TRBV18 CASATGAAEQYF TGTGCCAGCGCCACAGGGGCGGCCGAGCAGTACTTC
- TRBJ2-5 - TRBV5-1 CASRPTSGAETQYF TGCGCCAGCAGACCGACTAGTGGGGCAGAGACCCAGTACTTC
few TRBJ2-7 TRBD2 TRBV28 CASSPGTSGRKAREQYF TGTGCCAGCAGTCCGGGGACTAGCGGGAGGAAGGCTCGAGAGCAGTACTTC
- TRBJ2-2 TRBD2 TRBV7-7 CASSTGGLNTGELFF TGTGCCAGCAGCACCGGGGGGTTGAACACCGGGGAGCTGTTTTTT
- TRBJ1-2 - TRBV18 CASSLSTYVNYGYTF TGTGCCAGCTCACTTAGCACTTATGTTAACTATGGCTACACCTTC